Here is one T cell receptor beta chain with its context. What it binds is not known. This entry belongs to a study of OX40 agonist ivuxolimab in advanced cancers. About the research overall: The dose of intravenous ivuxolimab that patients received every 2 weeks ranged from 0.01 to 10 mg/kg.

Study-wide points: CD4+ T cells averaged fewer expanded clones than CD8+ T cells.

Profiled with immunoSEQ multiplex PCR; TCRdb holds only in-frame clones, not every one. The table lists tens of thousands of clones, roughly 88% of them singletons. Specimen: CD4+ or CD8+ T cells sorted from blood, collected in a trial of the OX40 agonist ivuxolimab. This clonotype was sampled from an adult with an advanced solid tumor such as melanoma, head and neck, liver or kidney cancer.

The CDR3 DNA sequence: TGTGCCAGCAGTTTATCGCGGAACACCGGGGAGCTGTTTTTT. Translating gives CASSLSRNTGELFF. The J gene is TRBJ2-2, the V gene TRBV27; D unresolved. Germline V lookup: CDR1 MNHEY, CDR2 SMNVEV (reference sequence). The CDR3 spans 14 residues. Trimming removed 0 bases from V and 1 base from J, with 3 bases in between.